The 28 T cell receptor beta chains given below trace back to one sample, sequenced in a study of blood T cell repertoires in COVID-19. Sequencing was performed with immunoSEQ multiplex PCR; in TCRdb, only in-frame clones are kept and a portion is missing. The repertoire includes about 370,000 clones, around 87% of them detected once, and about 10% sits in the top ten. Input material: peripheral blood. The receptors stem from a woman in her twenties or thirties with COVID-19, enrolled during active disease.

The V and J genes are TRBV29-1 and TRBJ1-5; TRBD1 aligns across 8 bases. Germline CDR1 is SQVTM and CDR2 is ANQGSEA. CDR3 length: 13 residues. V was clipped by 4 bases and J by 4 bases; unmatched bases: 3. The CDR3 here is CSVGGTGNQPQHF. In DNA form, the CDR3 reads TGCAGCGTTGGGGGGACAGGTAATCAGCCCCAGCATTTT. The full variable domain, completed using reference TRBV29-1 and TRBJ1-5, is SAVISQKPSRDICQRGTSLTIQCQVDSQVTMMFWYRQQPGQSLTLIATANQGSEATYESGFVIDKFPISRPNLTFSTLTVSNMSPEDSSIYLCSVGGTGNQPQHFGDGTRLSIL.

This rearrangement joins TRBV30 to TRBJ1-5; D possibly corresponds to TRBD1 (5 bases). Looked up from germline, CDR1 is GTSNPN and CDR2 is SVGIG (reference sequence). This CDR3 region has 14 residues. V was clipped by 4 bases and J by 0 bases, with 10 bases between them. The CDR3 sequence: CAWTPRDSNQPQHF. In DNA, the CDR3 is TGTGCCTGGACCCCCAGGGATAGCAATCAGCCCCAGCATTTT. The whole variable domain, remainder taken from reference TRBV30 and TRBJ1-5, is SQTIHQWPATLVQPVGSPLSLECTVEGTSNPNLYWYRQAAGRGLQLLFYSVGIGQISSEVPQNLSASRPQDRQFILSSKKLLLSDSGFYLCAWTPRDSNQPQHFGDGTRLSIL.

This chain links TRBV15 with TRBJ2-3; 10 nucleotides line up with TRBD2. The CDR3 extends over 18 amino acids. Germline V gives CDR1 LNHNV, CDR2 YYDKDF (reference sequence). V shed 3 bases, J shed 5 bases, and the junction held 14 bases outside the gene matches. The DNA for the CDR3 is TGTGCCACCAGCAGGATCACTTCTAGCGGGAGAACTGGAGATACGCAGTATTTT. It translates to CATSRITSSGRTGDTQYF.

The rearrangement links TRBV7-8 to TRBJ2-1, with 13 bases lining up with TRBD2. CDR1 is SGHVS and CDR2 is FQNEAQ in the germline V gene. With 6 bases clipped from V and 6 bases from J, the junction kept 23 bases outside the gene matches. The CDR3 has 21 residues. DNA of the CDR3: TGTGCCAGCAGACTGCGGAGGGCGGGGGAAGGACTAGCGGGAGTTATCAATGAGCAGTTCTTC. It is translated as CASRLRRAGEGLAGVINEQFF.

The chain couples TRBV28 to TRBJ2-1, with TRBD2 matching 8 bases. Germline lookup yields CDR1 MDHEN and CDR2 SYDVKM. The CDR3 has 16 amino acids. The V segment lost 7 bases and the J segment 2 bases; nucleotides outside the gene matches: 10. The DNA of the CDR3 is TGTGCCAGCACAATTAGGGGCGGGAGGACCTACAATGAGCAGTTCTTC. Amino acid sequence: CASTIRGGRTYNEQFF.

V is TRBV24-1 and J is TRBJ2-5; TRBD2 might be the D (6 bases). V shed 7 bases and J shed 2 bases, with 13 bases lying between them. This CDR3 contains 14 residues. The germline V gene encodes CDR1 KGHDR and CDR2 SFDVKD. DNA of the CDR3: TGTGCCACCAGCGGGAGCGTCTTACAAGAGACCCAGTACTTC. This gives the protein CATSGSVLQETQYF.

V gene TRBV5-5 combines with J gene TRBJ1-2; perhaps TRBD1 as D (6 bases). CDR1 and CDR2 from the germline V gene are SGHKS and YYEKEE (reference sequence). CDR3 length: 13 amino acids. Trimming left V 4 bases short and J 5 bases short, with 12 bases between. The CDR3 sequence is CASSPTGGYGYTF. CDR3 nucleotides: TGTGCCAGCAGCCCGACAGGCGGATATGGCTACACCTTC.

Regarding this clone: The DNA is left out, because the CDR3 cannot be placed on it with certainty; the CDR3 is given as TCRdb lists it. The gene calls are TRBV6-4 and TRBJ1-6; the tabulated D call, TRBD1, remains unverified against the DNA. Termini included, the CDR3 measures 18 amino acids. CDR1 is MRHNA, CDR2 SNTAGT, per germline. The CDR3 reads CARDSYHPSTLGIPPLHF.

The chain employs TRBV5-1 and TRBJ1-2; TRBD1 aligns across 9 bases. Per germline, CDR1 SGHRS and CDR2 YFSETQ. This CDR3 contains 15 residues. V was pared by 0 bases and J by 3 bases, with 3 bases of the junction left unmatched. The CDR3 here is CASSLATGGHYGYTF. In DNA, the CDR3 is TGCGCCAGCAGCTTGGCTACAGGGGGCCACTATGGCTACACCTTC.

This chain links TRBV24-1 with TRBJ2-2; TRBD2 is a possible D gene (6 bases). V was clipped by 8 bases and J by 0 bases, with 15 bases between them. Germline assignment: CDR1 KGHDR and CDR2 SFDVKD. The CDR3 is 16 residues long. CDR3 residues: CATMPGTPANTGELFF. The CDR3 nucleotides read TGTGCCACCATGCCCGGGACTCCAGCGAACACCGGGGAGCTGTTTTTT.

This clone was seen once. The rearrangement links TRBV28 to TRBJ2-7; 9 nucleotides match TRBD1. The CDR3 totals 14 residues. The germline CDR1 and CDR2 sequences are MDHEN and SYDVKM. V lost 3 bases and J lost 2; bases outside the gene matches: 2. CDR3 region: CASSFGDRAYEQYF. The DNA for the CDR3 is TGTGCCAGCAGTTTCGGGGACAGGGCCTACGAGCAGTACTTC. The variable domain in full, completed from reference TRBV28 and TRBJ2-7, reads DVKVTQSSRYLVKRTGEKVFLECVQDMDHENMFWYRQDPGLGLRLIYFSYDVKMKEKGDIPEGYSVSREKKERFSLILESASTNQTSMYLCASSFGDRAYEQYFGPGTRLTVT.

The chain recombines TRBV14 with TRBJ2-1; maybe TRBD2 (5 bases). This CDR3 is 16 amino acids long. The V end was cut by 0 bases, the J end by 2 bases, with 11 bases between. Per germline, CDR1 SGHDN and CDR2 FVKESK. The CDR3 reads CASSQDIGGPYNEQFF. Here the CDR3 DNA reads TGTGCCAGCAGCCAAGATATCGGAGGTCCCTACAATGAGCAGTTCTTC. Using reference TRBV14 and TRBJ2-1 for the parts outside the CDR3, the full variable domain is EAGVTQFPSHSVIEKGQTVTLRCDPISGHDNLYWYRRVMGKEIKFLLHFVKESKQDESGMPNNRFLAERTGGTYSTLKVQPAELEDSGVYFCASSQDIGGPYNEQFFGPGTRLTVL.

This clone was picked up one time. The chain combines TRBV19 with TRBJ1-6; D call uncertain. V lost 11 bases, J lost 5 bases, and 16 bases lay in between. CDR1 is LNHDA, CDR2 SQIVND, per germline (reference sequence). This CDR3 comprises 14 residues. CDR3 DNA sequence: TGTGCCTCTCCCTTTTTGGAGAATAATTCACCCCTCCACTTT. As protein: CASPFLENNSPLHF. Drawing the rest from reference TRBV19 and TRBJ1-6, the complete variable domain is DGGITQSPKYLFRKEGQNVTLSCEQNLNHDAMYWYRQDPGQGLRLIYYSQIVNDFQKGDIAEGYSVSREKKESFPLTVTSAQKNPTAFYLCASPFLENNSPLHFGNGTRLTVT.

The rearrangement links TRBV5-1 to TRBJ2-1, with 7 bases lining up with TRBD1. Germline V gene sequence: CDR1 SGHRS, CDR2 YFSETQ. The CDR3 runs 13 residues. Trimming took 4 bases from V and 8 from J; bases not matched to a gene: 6. CDR3 loop: CASSGSQGDEQFF. The CDR3 DNA is TGCGCCAGCAGCGGGTCTCAGGGGGATGAGCAGTTCTTC.

On this clone itself: Other DNA sequences of this sample code for an identical CDR3. The chain has TRBV5-1 and TRBJ1-2; D is perhaps TRBD1 (6 bases). Germline CDR1 SGHRS, CDR2 YFSETQ. Trimming took 0 bases from V and 2 from J, leaving 8 bases between them. This CDR3 contains 14 residues. CDR3 DNA: TGCGCCAGCAGCTTGGAGGGACAAAACTATGGCTACACCTTC. Translation gives CASSLEGQNYGYTF.

The chain employs TRBV7-2 and TRBJ2-4; unclear D gene. Germline V gives CDR1 SGHTA, CDR2 FQGNSA. The V end lost 1 base, the J end lost 5 bases, and 6 bases lay between the germline ends. CDR3 size: 13 residues. The CDR3: CASSLGPQNIQYF. The CDR3 DNA is TGTGCCAGCAGCTTAGGGCCCCAAAACATTCAGTACTTC.

V and J are TRBV19 and TRBJ2-1; a weak D match, TRBD1 (6 bases). V lost 7 bases and J lost 3, with 16 bases in between. The CDR3 has 15 amino acids. Per the germline V gene, CDR1 is LNHDA and CDR2 is SQIVND (reference sequence). The CDR3 DNA sequence: TGTGCCAGTAAGATGGGACAAGGGGGCTACAATGAGCAGTTCTTC. This encodes CASKMGQGGYNEQFF.

This chain uses TRBV19 with TRBJ1-1; perhaps TRBD1 as D (6 bases). CDR1 is LNHDA and CDR2 is SQIVND in the germline V gene (reference sequence). The V end lost 1 base, the J end lost 8 bases, and 14 bases lay between the germline ends. The CDR3 totals 14 residues. As DNA, the CDR3 is TGTGCCAGTAGTATAGCCCACAACAGGGCAGAAGCTTTCTTT. This codes for CASSIAHNRAEAFF.

This chain joins TRBV5-1 and TRBJ2-5; 11 nucleotides match TRBD1. The germline V gene has CDR1 SGHRS and CDR2 YFSETQ. The CDR3 runs 14 residues. V was pared by 5 bases and J by 1 base, with 1 base of the junction left unmatched. CDR3 in DNA: TGCGCCAGCAGGGGGACAGGGGGCCAAGAGACCCAGTACTTC. Amino acids: CASRGTGGQETQYF.

The chain combines TRBV6-5 with TRBJ1-2; TRBD1 matches at 9 bases. The CDR3 contains 14 residues. Germline-derived CDR1 and CDR2 are MNHEY and SVGAGI. J lost 0 bases, V lost 10 bases, and 6 bases had no gene match. CDR3 nucleotides: TGTGCCACTTTTAGGACAGGGGCTAACTATGGCTACACCTTC. Translation: CATFRTGANYGYTF.

The chain is built from TRBV29-1 and TRBJ2-2, with TRBD1 identical over 7 bases. The CDR3 runs to 14 residues. Trimming at V came to 2 bases and at J to 6 bases, leaving 6 bases not matched to a gene. Germline V gene lookup returns CDR1 SQVTM and CDR2 ANQGSEA. CDR3 nucleotides: TGCAGCGTTGAAATCCCAGGGGGATCCGGGGAGCTGTTTTTT. This encodes CSVEIPGGSGELFF.

This clone has just one count. The V gene is TRBV10-1, the J gene TRBJ2-7, with TRBD2 identical over 7 bases. The CDR3 loop spans 14 amino acids. Germline V gene lookup returns CDR1 WNHNN and CDR2 SYGVQD (reference sequence). Losses at the gene ends were 0 bases for V and 3 bases for J; bases not matched to a gene: 2. The CDR3, as DNA: TGCGCCAGCAGTGAGTCGCCGGGAGGCTACGAGCAGTACTTC. It yields the protein CASSESPGGYEQYF.

The chain uses TRBV14 and TRBJ2-4; 12 bases fit TRBD2. The CDR3 contains 18 residues. Trimming took 4 bases from V and 0 from J; bases not matched to a gene: 7. CDR1 SGHDN and CDR2 FVKESK come from the germline V gene. The CDR3 loop reads CASSPWTSGIGAKNIQYF. The CDR3 nucleotides read TGTGCCAGCAGCCCATGGACTAGCGGGATAGGAGCCAAAAACATTCAGTACTTC.

The chain recombines TRBV28 with TRBJ1-6, with TRBD1 matching 7 bases. Trimming cost V 0 bases and J 10 bases; bases outside gene matches: 3. Germline lookup yields CDR1 MDHEN and CDR2 SYDVKM. CDR3 length: 14 amino acids. CDR3 protein: CASSLWQGVSPLHF. CDR3 in DNA: TGTGCCAGCAGTTTATGGCAGGGGGTATCACCCCTCCACTTT.

The chain carries TRBV11-2 and TRBJ2-2, with a possible D match to TRBD2 (5 bases). The V gene lost 5 bases and the J gene lost 5 bases, with 18 bases spanning the gap. The CDR3 runs 16 residues. Germline V gene lookup returns CDR1 SGHAT and CDR2 FQNNGV. In DNA, the CDR3 is TGTGCCAGCAGCCGACCCGTAGGACTGCTAACCGGGGAGCTGTTTTTT. It yields the protein CASSRPVGLLTGELFF.

This clone was counted once. A junction boundary mismatches the germline segment, possibly from a read error. In nucleotides, the CDR3 is TGTGCCTTCATAGCGGGAGAGAGGACAGTCTTC. Protein product: CAFIAGERTVF. The chain combines TRBV30 with TRBJ2-1; 9 bases align to TRBD2. Germline-derived CDR1 and CDR2 are GTSNPN and SVGIG (reference sequence). The CDR3 consists of 11 residues.

This chain connects TRBV5-6 to TRBJ2-6; 9 nucleotides agree with TRBD1. The CDR3 has 15 amino acids. In germline, CDR1 is SGHDT, CDR2 YYEEEE. V was clipped by 3 bases and J by 9 bases; unmatched bases: 7. The CDR3 nucleotides read TGTGCCAGCAGCTACGGGGACAGGGATTTCAACGTCCTGACTTTC. Amino acid sequence: CASSYGDRDFNVLTF.

This chain connects TRBV5-1 to TRBJ1-1; 8 bases are shared with TRBD1. The length of the CDR3 is 15 residues. From germline, CDR1 is SGHRS and CDR2 YFSETQ. Trimming took 4 bases from V and 4 from J; bases not matched to a gene: 9. The CDR3 DNA follows: TGCGCCAGCAGCCCAGGCTGGACAGGGCGCACTGAAGCTTTCTTT. It specifies CASSPGWTGRTEAFF.